This TCR beta chain was identified in a study of blood T cell repertoires in COVID-19. The V gene end was trimmed by 2 bases and the J gene end by 2 bases; junction bases not matched to a gene: 5. There are 15 residues in the CDR3. Assay: immunoSEQ multiplex PCR; the TCRdb copy retains only in-frame clones and omits some. The sample includes approximately 400,000 clones, roughly four fifths of them seen just once. The study counted Cohort 3 donors as recovered given two negative PCRs, clearance, or symptom resolution. The table lists this clone with a few counts. This chain connects TRBV23-1 to TRBJ2-7; the match to TRBD1 covers 8 bases. TRBV23-1 is treated as an ORF (open reading frame) with a function not yet certain. This receptor was taken from a woman between 50 and 59 years old who had recovered from COVID-19. The sample taken for sequencing was PBMCs or T cells enriched from blood (not recorded which). The CDR3 sequence is CASSQPGQGPYEQYF. The CDR3 DNA sequence: TGCGCCAGCAGTCAACCCGGACAGGGACCCTACGAGCAGTACTTC.